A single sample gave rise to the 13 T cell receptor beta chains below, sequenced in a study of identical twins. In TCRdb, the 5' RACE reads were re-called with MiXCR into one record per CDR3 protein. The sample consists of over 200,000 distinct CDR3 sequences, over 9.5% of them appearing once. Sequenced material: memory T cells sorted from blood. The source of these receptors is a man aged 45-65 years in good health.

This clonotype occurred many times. The CDR3, as DNA: TGCAGTGCTAGAGAGTCGGCGGGAGGGTACAATGAGCAGTTCTTC. Its translation is CSARESAGGYNEQFF. The J gene is TRBJ2-1, the V gene TRBV20-1, with TRBD2 matching 9 bases. Trimming cost V 0 bases and J 4 bases; bases outside gene matches: 4. The CDR3 consists of 15 residues. Germline V gives CDR1 DFQATT, CDR2 SNEGSKA (reference sequence).

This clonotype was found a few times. CDR3 region: CSATPGTRDEQYF. Written as DNA, the CDR3 is TGCAGTGCTACGCCCGGGACTAGGGACGAGCAGTACTTC. V gene TRBV20-1 combines with J gene TRBJ2-7, with 8 nucleotides matching TRBD2. Looked up from germline, CDR1 is DFQATT and CDR2 is SNEGSKA (reference sequence). V shed 4 bases and J 5 bases; nucleotides not matched to a gene: 7. CDR3 length: 13 amino acids.

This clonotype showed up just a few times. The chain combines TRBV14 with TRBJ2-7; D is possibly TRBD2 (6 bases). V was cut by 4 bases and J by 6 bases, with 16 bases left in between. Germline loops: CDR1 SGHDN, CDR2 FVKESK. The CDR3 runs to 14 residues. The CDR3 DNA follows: TGTGCCAGCAGCCGCGGGACCCAAGTCGCCGAGCAGTACTTC. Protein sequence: CASSRGTQVAEQYF.

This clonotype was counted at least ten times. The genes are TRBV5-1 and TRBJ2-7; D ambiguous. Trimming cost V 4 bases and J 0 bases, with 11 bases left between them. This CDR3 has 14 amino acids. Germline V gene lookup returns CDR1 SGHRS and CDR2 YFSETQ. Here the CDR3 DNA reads TGCGCCAGCAGCCCTGACACGAACTCCTACGAGCAGTACTTC. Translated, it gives CASSPDTNSYEQYF.

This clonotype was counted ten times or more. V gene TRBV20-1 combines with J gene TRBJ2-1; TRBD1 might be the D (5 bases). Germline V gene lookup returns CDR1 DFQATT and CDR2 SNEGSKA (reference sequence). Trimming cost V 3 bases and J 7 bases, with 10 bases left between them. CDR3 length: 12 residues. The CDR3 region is CSASHRQNEQFF. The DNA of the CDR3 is TGCAGTGCTAGCCACAGGCAGAATGAGCAGTTCTTC.

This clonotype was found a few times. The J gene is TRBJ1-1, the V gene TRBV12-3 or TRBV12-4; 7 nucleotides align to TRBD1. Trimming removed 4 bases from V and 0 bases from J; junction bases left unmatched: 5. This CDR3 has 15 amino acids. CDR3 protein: CASSSGGTMNTEAFF. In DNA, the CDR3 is TGTGCCAGCAGTTCAGGGGGGACGATGAACACTGAAGCTTTCTTT.

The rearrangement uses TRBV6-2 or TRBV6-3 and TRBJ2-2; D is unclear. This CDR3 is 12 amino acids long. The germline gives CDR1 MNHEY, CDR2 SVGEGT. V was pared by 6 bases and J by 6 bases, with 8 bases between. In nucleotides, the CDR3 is TGTGCCAGCAGCAACCTCCCCGGGGAGCTGTTTTTT. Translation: CASSNLPGELFF.

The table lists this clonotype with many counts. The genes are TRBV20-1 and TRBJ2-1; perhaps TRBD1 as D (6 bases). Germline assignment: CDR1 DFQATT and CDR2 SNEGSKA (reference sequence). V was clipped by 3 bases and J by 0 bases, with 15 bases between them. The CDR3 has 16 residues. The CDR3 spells CSASGEGVGSYNEQFF. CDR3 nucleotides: TGCAGTGCTAGTGGAGAGGGGGTCGGCTCCTACAATGAGCAGTTCTTC.

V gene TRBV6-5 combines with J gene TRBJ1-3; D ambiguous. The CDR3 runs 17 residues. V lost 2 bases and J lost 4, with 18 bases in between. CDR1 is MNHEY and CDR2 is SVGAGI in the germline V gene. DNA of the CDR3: TGTGCCAGCAGTTACGGGGTCATCAGTGGGTCAGGAAACACCATATATTTT. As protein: CASSYGVISGSGNTIYF.

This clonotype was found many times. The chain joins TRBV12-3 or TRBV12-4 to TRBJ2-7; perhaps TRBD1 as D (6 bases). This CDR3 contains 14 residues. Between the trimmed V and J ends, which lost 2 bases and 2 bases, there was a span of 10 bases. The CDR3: CASSLPPGAYEQYF. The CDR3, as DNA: TGTGCCAGCAGTTTACCTCCAGGGGCCTACGAGCAGTACTTC.

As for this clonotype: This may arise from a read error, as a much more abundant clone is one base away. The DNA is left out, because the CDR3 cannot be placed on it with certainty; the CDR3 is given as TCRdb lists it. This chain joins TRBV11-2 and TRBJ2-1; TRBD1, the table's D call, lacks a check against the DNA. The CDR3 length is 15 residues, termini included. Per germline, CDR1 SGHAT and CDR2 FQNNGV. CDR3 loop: CASSFGEGIYNEQFF.

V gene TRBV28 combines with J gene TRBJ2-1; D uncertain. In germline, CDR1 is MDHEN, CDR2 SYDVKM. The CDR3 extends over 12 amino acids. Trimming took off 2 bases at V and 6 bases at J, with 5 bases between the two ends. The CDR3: CASSLQLNEQFF. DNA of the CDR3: TGTGCCAGCAGTTTACAACTCAATGAGCAGTTCTTC.

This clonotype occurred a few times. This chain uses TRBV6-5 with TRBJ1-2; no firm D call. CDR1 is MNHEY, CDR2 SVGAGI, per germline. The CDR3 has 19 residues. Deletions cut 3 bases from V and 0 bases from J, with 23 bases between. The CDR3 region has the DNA TGTGCCAGCAGTTATCGGGCAGGCGGTGGGTGGGTTTCTAACTATGGCTACACCTTC. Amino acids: CASSYRAGGGWVSNYGYTF.